The 14 T cell receptor beta chains in this list originate from one sample, sequenced in a study of blood T cell repertoires in COVID-19. This table comes from immunoSEQ multiplex PCR, and its TCRdb copy is limited to in-frame clones, with some not included. Here the sample spans a few hundred thousand clones, roughly 84% being singletons. The sequenced sample consisted of peripheral blood. These receptors originate from a woman between 40 and 55 years old who had recovered from COVID-19.

This sequence joins TRBV27 and TRBJ2-2; D is unclear. Trimming took 6 bases from V and 4 from J, leaving 15 bases between them. The CDR3 is 15 residues long. In germline, CDR1 is MNHEY, CDR2 SMNVEV (reference sequence). The CDR3 nucleotides are TGTGCCAGCAGCCCAAGGTCAGGCCCCACCGGGGAGCTGTTTTTT. This codes for CASSPRSGPTGELFF.

J is TRBJ1-6 and V is TRBV7-2; weak D call: TRBD1 (5 bases). Germline V CDR1 and CDR2: SGHTA, FQGNSA. V was shortened by 5 bases and J by 10 bases, with 18 bases between the two germline ends. The CDR3 totals 15 residues. CDR3: CASSPSFGGDSPLHF. The CDR3 bases are TGTGCCAGCAGCCCCTCATTCGGGGGGGACTCACCCCTCCACTTT.

The chain is built from TRBV13 and TRBJ1-4; perhaps TRBD1 as D (5 bases). This CDR3 contains 14 residues. Germline V lookup: CDR1 PRHDT, CDR2 FYEKMQ (reference sequence). V was shortened by 2 bases and J by 8 bases, with 12 bases between the two germline ends. Written as DNA, the CDR3 is TGTGCCAGCAGCTTAAGGGGAAGTGGAGAAAAACTGTTTTTT. Translating it yields CASSLRGSGEKLFF.

The V and J genes are TRBV5-1 and TRBJ2-2, with no clear D. V was clipped by 1 base and J by 2 bases, with 9 bases between them. The CDR3 length is 15 residues. CDR1 and CDR2 (germline): SGHRS, YFSETQ. As DNA, the CDR3 is TGCGCCAGCAGCTTGAACCCAGGCAACACCGGGGAGCTGTTTTTT. It codes for CASSLNPGNTGELFF.

The chain is built from TRBV5-1 and TRBJ2-1, with a tentative D call TRBD2 (5 bases). In germline, CDR1 is SGHRS, CDR2 YFSETQ. The CDR3 spans 15 residues. Trimming cost V 2 bases and J 1 base, with 10 bases left between them. The chain's CDR3 is CASSLIGVSYNEQFF. In DNA form, the CDR3 reads TGCGCCAGCAGCTTAATCGGGGTGTCCTACAATGAGCAGTTCTTC.

This chain links TRBV27 with TRBJ2-1; D may be TRBD2 (6 bases). V was trimmed by 2 bases and J by 1 base, leaving 9 bases between them. CDR1 MNHEY and CDR2 SMNVEV come from the germline V gene (reference sequence). The CDR3 has 15 amino acids. CDR3 bases: TGTGCCAGCAGTTTAGGGACTGGATCCTACAATGAGCAGTTCTTC. Translation: CASSLGTGSYNEQFF.

The chain employs TRBV13 and TRBJ2-1, with D possibly matching TRBD2 (5 bases). The CDR3 length is 12 residues. Trimming removed 5 bases from V and 10 bases from J, with 12 bases in between. Germline CDR1 PRHDT, CDR2 FYEKMQ (reference sequence). CDR3 bases: TGTGCCAGCAGCCAAAGGCGGGCCGAGCAGTTCTTC. Encoded protein: CASSQRRAEQFF.

The chain joins TRBV12-3 or TRBV12-4 to TRBJ2-3, with no clear D. The V end lost 8 bases, the J end lost 2 bases, and 11 bases lay between the germline ends. This CDR3 has 13 amino acids. The CDR3 coding sequence is TGTGCCAGCGATAGACTGACCACAGATACGCAGTATTTT. It yields the protein CASDRLTTDTQYF.

This rearrangement joins TRBV5-1 to TRBJ2-5; TRBD2 might be the D (6 bases). Deletions cut 3 bases from V and 7 bases from J, with 19 bases between. CDR3 length equals 15 residues. Germline V gives CDR1 SGHRS, CDR2 YFSETQ. CDR3 sequence reads: CASSSEGGGRGTQYF. The CDR3 DNA sequence: TGCGCCAGCAGCTCGGAGGGTGGAGGGCGTGGGACCCAGTACTTC.

The chain employs TRBV4-2 and TRBJ1-3, with 9 bases matching TRBD1. V was pared by 0 bases and J by 8 bases, with 8 bases of the junction left unmatched. The CDR3 spans 16 residues. CDR1 is LGHNA, CDR2 YNFKEQ, per germline. The CDR3 coding sequence is TGTGCCAGCAGCCAAGACTTCGACAGGGGGTTGGACACCATATATTTT. Its translation: CASSQDFDRGLDTIYF.

The count of this clone is one. This CDR3 is also generated by other DNA sequences in the sample. V and J are TRBV18 and TRBJ1-5; tentatively, D is TRBD1 (6 bases). Germline assignment: CDR1 KGHSH and CDR2 LQKENI. V lost 3 bases to trimming and J lost 3 bases, with 9 bases between them. The CDR3 is made up of 14 amino acids. The CDR3 reads CASSPGQNNQPQHF. CDR3 nucleotides: TGTGCCAGCTCACCCGGACAGAACAATCAGCCCCAGCATTTT.

J is TRBJ1-5 and V is TRBV30; 9 bases are a match to TRBD1. Losses at the gene ends were 1 base for V and 2 bases for J; bases not matched to a gene: 6. Germline CDR1 GTSNPN, CDR2 SVGIG (reference sequence). The CDR3 is 16 residues long. CDR3 in amino acids: CAWSGPGQGGNQPQHF. For the CDR3, the DNA is TGTGCCTGGAGTGGACCGGGACAGGGAGGCAATCAGCCCCAGCATTTT.

The V call is TRBV5-1, the J call TRBJ2-2; weak D call: TRBD1 (6 bases). CDR1 and CDR2 (germline): SGHRS, YFSETQ. This CDR3 region has 15 residues. Trimming pared 5 bases from V and 6 bases from J, leaving 17 bases between. DNA for the CDR3: TGCGCCAGCAGGTGGGAGACAGGAGGTGCCGGGGAGCTGTTTTTT. This codes for CASRWETGGAGELFF.

The chain uses TRBV5-1 and TRBJ2-4, with 7 nucleotides matching TRBD1. In germline, CDR1 is SGHRS, CDR2 YFSETQ. V dropped 4 bases and J dropped 6; count of bases not matched to a gene: 13. The CDR3 has 16 residues. CDR3 sequence reads: CASSSEDRSGGNIQYF. The CDR3 nucleotides are TGCGCCAGCAGCAGTGAGGACAGGTCGGGCGGAAACATTCAGTACTTC.